A single sample gave rise to the 23 T cell receptor beta chains below, sequenced in a study of cytomegalovirus exposure and HLA in healthy donors. Both 60 Vbeta primers and 13 Jbeta primers went into the PCR. Data came from immunoSEQ multiplex PCR; TCRdb stores just in-frame clones and leaves some out. There are some 150,000 clones in the sample; more than 70% occur only once, and 5.6% lies in the top ten. The sample consisted of PBMCs. These receptors came from a middle-aged woman in good health and CMV-seropositive.

This chain uses TRBV5-1 with TRBJ2-1; possible D gene TRBD2, 7 bases. The CDR3 is made up of 12 amino acids. Trimming shortened V by 4 bases and J by 12 bases, and 14 bases separated the two germline ends. Germline values: CDR1 SGHRS, CDR2 YFSETQ. The CDR3 DNA reads as TGCGCCAGCAGCCTCGGGGGGCTTGGGCAGTTCTTC. It codes for CASSLGGLGQFF.

The rearrangement links TRBV2 to TRBJ2-7; D is ambiguous. Germline CDR1 reads SNHLY; CDR2 reads FYNNEI. The CDR3 consists of 13 residues. Trimming shortened V by 2 bases and J by 4 bases, and 9 bases separated the two germline ends. The CDR3: CASSETRTYEQYF. In nucleotides, the CDR3 is TGTGCCAGCAGTGAAACCCGTACATACGAGCAGTACTTC.

The rearrangement uses TRBV2 and TRBJ2-1; TRBD2 might be the D (7 bases). Looked up from germline, CDR1 is SNHLY and CDR2 is FYNNEI. The CDR3 is 16 amino acids. V lost 6 bases and J 6 bases, leaving 21 bases between the germline ends. In DNA form, the CDR3 reads TGTGCCAGCAGGAAGGGGGGAGGGCCGCCAGGCAATGAGCAGTTCTTC. Translating it yields CASRKGGGPPGNEQFF.

This clone was picked up a small number of times. This chain uses TRBV7-9 with TRBJ2-7; a possible D gene is TRBD2 (5 bases). The CDR3 runs 12 residues. Germline CDR1 and CDR2: SEHNR and FQNEAQ (reference sequence). V was cut by 1 base and J by 4 bases, with 5 bases left in between. The CDR3 loop is CASSLGRYEQYF. The CDR3 nucleotides read TGTGCCAGCAGCTTAGGGAGGTACGAGCAGTACTTC. The variable domain in full, with the rest retrieved from reference TRBV7-9 and TRBJ2-7, is DTGVSQNPRHKITKRGQNVTFRCDPISEHNRLYWYRQTLGQGPEFLTYFQNEAQLEKSRLLSDRFSAERPKGSFSTLEIQRTEQGDSAMYLCASSLGRYEQYFGPGTRLTVT.

The rearrangement uses TRBV29-1 and TRBJ2-3; 14 bases are shared with TRBD2. Germline V CDR1 and CDR2: SQVTM, ANQGSEA. V shed 3 bases, J shed 4 bases, and the junction held 3 bases outside the gene matches. The CDR3 loop spans 15 amino acids. CDR3 loop: CSVDTGLAGADTQYF. The DNA of the CDR3 is TGCAGCGTTGATACGGGACTAGCGGGAGCAGATACGCAGTATTTT.

The genes are TRBV7-9 and TRBJ2-1, with D maybe TRBD2 (6 bases). Trimming took off 2 bases at V and 10 bases at J, with 12 bases between the two ends. Germline V gene data show CDR1 as SEHNR and CDR2 as FQNEAQ (reference sequence). The CDR3 covers 13 residues. In DNA, the CDR3 is TGTGCCAGCAGCTTAACGGGAGCCTCCGAGCAGTTCTTC. This codes for CASSLTGASEQFF.

The chain is built from TRBV4-2 and TRBJ2-1, with TRBD2 matching 10 bases. CDR1 and CDR2 (germline): LGHNA, YNFKEQ. The CDR3 consists of 15 residues. J lost 5 bases, V lost 2 bases, and 3 bases had no gene match. The CDR3 here is CASSQSGGEHNEQFF. In DNA, the CDR3 is TGTGCCAGCAGCCAAAGCGGGGGGGAACACAATGAGCAGTTCTTC.

This clone was seen more than once but under ten times. The CDR3 region has the DNA TGTGCCAGCAGCTTCTCACAGTGGGAGCAGTACTTC. This gives the protein CASSFSQWEQYF. V is TRBV7-9 and J is TRBJ2-7, with D unclear. V lost 3 bases and J lost 7, with 10 bases in between. This CDR3 is 12 amino acids long. The germline gives CDR1 SEHNR, CDR2 FQNEAQ (reference sequence).

The chain recombines TRBV15 with TRBJ1-5; D not certain. The CDR3 consists of 13 residues. V lost 4 bases and J 7 bases, leaving 11 bases between the germline ends. Germline V gives CDR1 LNHNV, CDR2 YYDKDF (reference sequence). The CDR3 spells CATSTQKYQPQHF. The CDR3 DNA reads TGTGCCACCAGCACTCAGAAATACCAGCCCCAGCATTTT.

Of note for this clone: Other DNA variants within this sample encode the same CDR3. This chain connects TRBV9 to TRBJ1-1; D not resolved. Trimming cost V 0 bases and J 3 bases, with 12 bases left between them. Germline V gene lookup returns CDR1 SGDLS and CDR2 YYNGEE. The CDR3 loop spans 15 amino acids. The CDR3 sequence: CASSVGPVFDTEAFF. DNA of the CDR3: TGTGCCAGCAGCGTAGGCCCGGTATTCGACACTGAAGCTTTCTTT.

The chain has TRBV11-3 and TRBJ1-3; D gene unclear. Trimming took off 0 bases at V and 8 bases at J, with 8 bases between the two ends. The CDR3 runs to 13 residues. Per the germline V gene, CDR1 is SGHNT and CDR2 is YENEEA. As DNA, the CDR3 is TGTGCCAGCAGCTTAGATTTCGCGGACACCATATATTTT. Translation: CASSLDFADTIYF.

V gene TRBV27 combines with J gene TRBJ2-3; 7 nucleotides align to TRBD1. This CDR3 is 15 amino acids long. V was pared by 0 bases and J by 4 bases, with 4 bases of the junction left unmatched. The germline CDR1 and CDR2 sequences are MNHEY and SMNVEV (reference sequence). The CDR3 nucleotides are TGTGCCAGCAGTTTATCGACAGGGTTGGCAGATACGCAGTATTTT. It is translated as CASSLSTGLADTQYF.

The rearrangement uses TRBV25-1 and TRBJ2-2, with TRBD1 identical over 8 bases. The CDR3 contains 16 residues. Germline assignment: CDR1 MGHDK and CDR2 SYGVNS. The V gene end was trimmed by 4 bases and the J gene end by 5 bases; junction bases not matched to a gene: 9. The CDR3 region has the DNA TGTGCCAGCAGTGCCCAGGACAGGGTGGTGACCGGGGAGCTGTTTTTT. It yields the protein CASSAQDRVVTGELFF.

This clone was counted a few times. The chain joins TRBV4-2 to TRBJ2-2, with TRBD2 matching 11 bases. V shed 4 bases and J 7 bases; nucleotides not matched to a gene: 8. The CDR3 contains 16 residues. Germline V gene lookup returns CDR1 LGHNA and CDR2 YNFKEQ. The CDR3 DNA reads TGTGCCAGCAGCCGGCTAGCGGGAGGTAATGGCGGGGAGCTGTTTTTT. This sequence encodes CASSRLAGGNGGELFF.

J is TRBJ2-1 and V is TRBV2; TRBD2 might be the D (5 bases). Trimming shortened V by 4 bases and J by 10 bases, and 20 bases separated the two germline ends. The CDR3 is made up of 15 amino acids. The germline gives CDR1 SNHLY, CDR2 FYNNEI. The CDR3 DNA reads as TGTGCCAGCAGTGGCAGGTTAGCGTGGAATTCCGAGCAGTTCTTC. It is translated as CASSGRLAWNSEQFF.

This chain uses TRBV19 with TRBJ1-1; tentatively, D is TRBD1 (5 bases). V lost 9 bases and J lost 3, with 14 bases in between. Germline CDR1 is LNHDA and CDR2 is SQIVND (reference sequence). The CDR3 runs 13 residues. CDR3 DNA sequence: TGTGCCAGCACTCCAGGGAGGTACACTGAAGCTTTCTTT. Its translation is CASTPGRYTEAFF.

J is TRBJ2-1 and V is TRBV5-1; 9 nucleotides align to TRBD2. The V and J ends lost 1 base and 3 bases, in that order; junction bases with no gene match: 8. The CDR3 spans 17 residues. Germline-derived CDR1 and CDR2 are SGHRS and YFSETQ. The CDR3 is CASSLSPPSGIYNEQFF. The CDR3 DNA is TGCGCCAGCAGCTTGAGTCCGCCTAGCGGGATCTACAATGAGCAGTTCTTC.

This chain uses TRBV7-6 with TRBJ2-2; weak D call: TRBD1 (6 bases). The germline gives CDR1 SGHVS, CDR2 FNYEAQ. V gave up 5 bases and J gave up 0 bases, with 10 bases separating them. The CDR3 totals 15 residues. CDR3 loop: CASSRGTTNTGELFF. The CDR3 nucleotides read TGTGCCAGCAGCCGTGGGACAACGAACACCGGGGAGCTGTTTTTT.

The J gene is TRBJ2-5, the V gene TRBV7-9, with 9 bases aligning to TRBD2. V shed 0 bases, J shed 7 bases, and the junction held 12 bases outside the gene matches. The CDR3 spans 17 residues. CDR1 SEHNR and CDR2 FQNEAQ come from the germline V gene (reference sequence). The CDR3 is CASSLARAGGRQGTQYF. The CDR3 coding sequence is TGTGCCAGCAGCTTAGCGAGGGCGGGAGGGCGCCAGGGGACCCAGTACTTC. Full variable domain (outside the CDR3, taken from reference TRBV7-9 and TRBJ2-5): DTGVSQNPRHKITKRGQNVTFRCDPISEHNRLYWYRQTLGQGPEFLTYFQNEAQLEKSRLLSDRFSAERPKGSFSTLEIQRTEQGDSAMYLCASSLARAGGRQGTQYFGPGTRLLVL.

In this sample, this clone turned up once. The rearrangement uses TRBV7-6 and TRBJ2-3, with 7 bases that match TRBD2. V lost 0 bases and J lost 13; bases outside the gene matches: 7. From germline, CDR1 is SGHVS and CDR2 FNYEAQ. The CDR3 contains 13 residues. CDR3 nucleotide sequence: TGTGCCAGCAGCTTAGCCGGGGAGGGTCGGGAGTATTTT. This sequence encodes CASSLAGEGREYF.

The rearrangement links TRBV6-1 to TRBJ1-1; 8 bases align to TRBD1. Germline V gives CDR1 MNHNS, CDR2 SASEGT. The V segment lost 6 bases and the J segment 7 bases; nucleotides outside the gene matches: 4. The CDR3 is 12 residues long. The CDR3 DNA reads as TGTGCCAGCAGCTACAGGGGGGGTGAAGCTTTCTTT. Amino acid sequence: CASSYRGGEAFF.

The chain has TRBV6-6 and TRBJ2-1, with 9 bases that match TRBD2. The CDR3 loop spans 14 amino acids. The V gene end was trimmed by 7 bases and the J gene end by 8 bases; junction bases not matched to a gene: 9. Germline assignment: CDR1 MNHNY and CDR2 SVGAGI (reference sequence). The CDR3 region is CASTGAGGNDEQFF. The CDR3 coding sequence is TGTGCCAGCACCGGAGCGGGAGGAAACGATGAGCAGTTCTTC.

This sequence joins TRBV9 and TRBJ1-3; maybe TRBD1 (6 bases). The germline V gene encodes CDR1 SGDLS and CDR2 YYNGEE. The CDR3 is 17 amino acids. V dropped 4 bases and J dropped 3 bases, with 20 bases sitting between them. The CDR3 protein is CASSPSHQGLIGNTIYF. The CDR3 nucleotides read TGTGCCAGCAGCCCCTCACACCAGGGGCTCATTGGAAACACCATATATTTT.